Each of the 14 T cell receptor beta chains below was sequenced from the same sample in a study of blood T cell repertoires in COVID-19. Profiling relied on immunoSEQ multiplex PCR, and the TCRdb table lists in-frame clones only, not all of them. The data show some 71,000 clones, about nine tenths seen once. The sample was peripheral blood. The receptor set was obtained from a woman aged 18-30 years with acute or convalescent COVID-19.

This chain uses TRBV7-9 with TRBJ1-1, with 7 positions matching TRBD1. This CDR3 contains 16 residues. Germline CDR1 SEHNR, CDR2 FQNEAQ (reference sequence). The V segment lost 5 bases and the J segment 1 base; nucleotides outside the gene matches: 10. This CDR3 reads CASSVPVGTANTEAFF. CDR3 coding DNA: TGTGCCAGCAGCGTTCCGGTGGGGACAGCGAACACTGAAGCTTTCTTT. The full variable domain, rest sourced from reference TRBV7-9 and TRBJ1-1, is DTGVSQNPRHKITKRGQNVTFRCDPISEHNRLYWYRQTLGQGPEFLTYFQNEAQLEKSRLLSDRFSAERPKGSFSTLEIQRTEQGDSAMYLCASSVPVGTANTEAFFGQGTRLTVV.

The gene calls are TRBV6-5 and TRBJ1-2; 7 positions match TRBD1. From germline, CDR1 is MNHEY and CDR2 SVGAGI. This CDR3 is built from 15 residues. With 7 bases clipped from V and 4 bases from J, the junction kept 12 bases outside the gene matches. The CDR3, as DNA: TGTGCCAGCACCAAACCCGAGACAGGGTTCTATGGCTACACCTTC. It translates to CASTKPETGFYGYTF.

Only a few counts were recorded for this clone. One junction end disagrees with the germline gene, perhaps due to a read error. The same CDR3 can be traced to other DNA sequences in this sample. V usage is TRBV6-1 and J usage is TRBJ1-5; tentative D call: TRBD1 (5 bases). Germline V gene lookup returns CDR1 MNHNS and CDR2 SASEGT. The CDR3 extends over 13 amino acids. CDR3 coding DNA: TGTGCCAGCAATGAACAGGTTAATCAGCCCCAGCATTTT. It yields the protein CASNEQVNQPQHF.

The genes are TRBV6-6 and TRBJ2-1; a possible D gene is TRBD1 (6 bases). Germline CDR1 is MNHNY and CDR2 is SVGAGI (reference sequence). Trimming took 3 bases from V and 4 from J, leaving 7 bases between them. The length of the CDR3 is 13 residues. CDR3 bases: TGTGCCAGCAGTTATGGGACATACAATGAGCAGTTCTTC. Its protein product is CASSYGTYNEQFF.

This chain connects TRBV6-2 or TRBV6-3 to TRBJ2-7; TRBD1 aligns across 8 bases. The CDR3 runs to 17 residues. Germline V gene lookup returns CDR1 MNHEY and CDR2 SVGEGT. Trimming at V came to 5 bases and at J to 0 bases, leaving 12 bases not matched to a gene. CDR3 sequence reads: CASSATTRGLSSYEQYF. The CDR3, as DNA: TGTGCCAGCAGTGCAACGACCAGGGGGCTCAGCTCCTACGAGCAGTACTTC.

In DNA form, the CDR3 reads TGTGCCAGCAGCTTAGAGACAGGGATTAACACCATATATTTT. It encodes CASSLETGINTIYF. V gene TRBV7-9 combines with J gene TRBJ1-3; 7 bases match TRBD1. V lost 1 base, J lost 7 bases, and 4 bases stayed unmatched. CDR3 length: 14 amino acids. Germline V gene lookup returns CDR1 SEHNR and CDR2 FQNEAQ (reference sequence).

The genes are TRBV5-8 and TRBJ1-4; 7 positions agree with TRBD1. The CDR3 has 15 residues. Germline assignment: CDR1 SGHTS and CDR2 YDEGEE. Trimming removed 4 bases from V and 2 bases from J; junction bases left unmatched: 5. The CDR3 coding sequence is TGTGCCAGCAGCACCCGGGACAGTACTAATGAAAAACTGTTTTTT. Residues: CASSTRDSTNEKLFF.

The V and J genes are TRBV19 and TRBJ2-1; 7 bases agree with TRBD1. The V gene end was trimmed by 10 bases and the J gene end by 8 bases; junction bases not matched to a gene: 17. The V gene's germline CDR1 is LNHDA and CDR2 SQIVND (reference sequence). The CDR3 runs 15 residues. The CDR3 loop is CATLVRDSPRYEQFF. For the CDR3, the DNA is TGTGCCACCCTCGTAAGGGACAGCCCACGGTATGAGCAGTTCTTC. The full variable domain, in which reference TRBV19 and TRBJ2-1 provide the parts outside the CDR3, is DGGITQSPKYLFRKEGQNVTLSCEQNLNHDAMYWYRQDPGQGLRLIYYSQIVNDFQKGDIAEGYSVSREKKESFPLTVTSAQKNPTAFYLCATLVRDSPRYEQFFGPGTRLTVL.

CDR3 amino acids: CASSLHGGNYGYTF. DNA for the CDR3: TGTGCCAGCAGCTTACACGGCGGGAACTATGGCTACACCTTC. The chain uses TRBV7-8 and TRBJ1-2; D remains ambiguous. Trimming removed 2 bases at V and 2 bases at J, with 9 bases between. The CDR3 contains 14 residues. Germline V gene data show CDR1 as SGHVS and CDR2 as FQNEAQ.

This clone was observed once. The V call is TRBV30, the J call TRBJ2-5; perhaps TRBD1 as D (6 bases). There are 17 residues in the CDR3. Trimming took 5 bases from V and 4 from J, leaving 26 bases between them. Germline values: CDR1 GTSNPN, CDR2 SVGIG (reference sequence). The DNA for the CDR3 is TGTGCCTGGGAAGAAGGTGTCAGGGGTATTTTGGGAGAGACCCAGTACTTC. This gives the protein CAWEEGVRGILGETQYF.

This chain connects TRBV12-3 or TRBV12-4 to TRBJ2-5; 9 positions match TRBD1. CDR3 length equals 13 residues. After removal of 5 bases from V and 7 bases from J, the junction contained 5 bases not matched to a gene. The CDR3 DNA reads TGTGCCAGCAGTCGACAGGGGGTGGGGACCCAGTACTTC. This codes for CASSRQGVGTQYF.

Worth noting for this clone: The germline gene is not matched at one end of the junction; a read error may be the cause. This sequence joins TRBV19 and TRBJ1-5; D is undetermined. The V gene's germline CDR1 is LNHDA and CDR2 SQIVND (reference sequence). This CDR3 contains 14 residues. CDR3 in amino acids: CASSRRAGKQPQHF. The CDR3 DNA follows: TGTGCCAGTAGTAGGAGGGCAGGCAAACAGCCCCAGCATTTT.

The CDR3 loop reads CASRGRRISGNTIYF. The CDR3 coding sequence is TGTGCCAGCAGGGGCCGACGGATCTCTGGAAACACCATATATTTT. This sequence joins TRBV28 and TRBJ1-3; no definite D call. V was pared by 6 bases and J by 0 bases, with 12 bases between. The CDR3 covers 15 residues. Germline V gives CDR1 MDHEN, CDR2 SYDVKM.

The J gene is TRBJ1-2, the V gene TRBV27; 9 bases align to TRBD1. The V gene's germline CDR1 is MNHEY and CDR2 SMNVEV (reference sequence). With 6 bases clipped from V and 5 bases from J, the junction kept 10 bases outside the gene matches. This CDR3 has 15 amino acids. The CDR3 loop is CASRTGPGTGYGYTF. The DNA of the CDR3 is TGTGCCAGCAGAACAGGGCCAGGGACAGGGTATGGCTACACCTTC.